This TCR beta chain was identified during a study of cytomegalovirus exposure and HLA in healthy donors. Germline V CDR1 and CDR2: SGDLS, YYNGEE. The CDR3 extends over 12 amino acids. Trimming stripped 3 bases from V and 13 bases from J, with 16 bases between. The PCR ran on 60 Vbeta and 13 Jbeta primers. Study processing details: In a later analysis, tens of millions of unique TCR beta chains included roughly 11 million shared by two or more donors. The table came from immunoSEQ multiplex PCR; TCRdb's copy has only in-frame clones and leaves some out. V, J and clone size were drawn from that table, and D and trimming were deduced from the DNA. This table holds about 95,000 clones, about two thirds found once. Regarding the study as a whole: Most subjects had HLA-A and HLA-B alleles reportedly predicted accurately by TCR beta sequences. V- and J-gene trimming of TCR beta was linked (in a later analysis) to a missense DCLRE1C variant. Altogether, 164 TCR beta chains were recorded as cytomegalovirus-associated.

In the case of this clone: Antigen: not known.

The TCR comes from a woman in her 50s in good health and CMV-seropositive. The V gene is TRBV9, the J gene TRBJ1-2; D is unresolved. The sequencing sample was made of PBMCs. CDR3 bases: TGTGCCAGCAGCGATCGAGGTGACCATCCCACCTTC. Its translation: CASSDRGDHPTF.